This T cell receptor (beta chain) was captured in a study of CD8 T cells in Susac syndrome. The study's findings and limits: The study recognized that the number of individuals in its TCR sequencing and HLA analysis was relatively small.

From germline, CDR1 is MGHRA and CDR2 YSYEKL. Trimming at V came to 6 bases and at J to 4 bases, leaving 9 bases not matched to a gene. This CDR3 is 15 amino acids long. The RNA input was roughly 0.5 to 1 ug, and it was reverse transcribed with random hexamers. By means of immunoSEQ multiplex PCR, TCR beta CDR3 spanning 54 Vbeta and 13 Jbeta underwent amplification. TCRdb reprocessed the immunoSEQ multiplex PCR reads with MiXCR, giving one entry per CDR3 protein. The sample has fewer than 85,000 distinct CDR3 sequences; just under 95% are singletons. Of note for this clonotype: Its target is unknown.

TCR beta sequencing was performed on blood CD8+ and CD4+ T cells. While CD8+ and CD4+ T cells were isolated negatively, TEMRA cells were enriched by FACS. The sample taken for sequencing was CD8+ T cells from PBMCs. The sequence was collected from a human donor with multiple sclerosis. This chain joins TRBV4-1 and TRBJ1-3; 7 bases line up with TRBD1. CDR3 nucleotides: TGCGCCAGCAGACGCGACAGGGAACTCGGAAACACCATATATTTT. This sequence encodes CASRRDRELGNTIYF.